This T cell receptor (beta chain) is drawn from a study of blood T cell repertoires in COVID-19. The overall study: COVID-19 samples from acute and convalescent phases originated in the United States, Italy and Spain. T cells, B-cell-depleted T cells, or PBMCs provided the cDNA or gDNA that served as material.

This clone was seen more than once but under ten times. Per the original data handling: The authors estimated nucleated cell counts from reference gene primer amplification. Here immunoSEQ multiplex PCR was the method, and the copy in TCRdb shows in-frame clones only, minus some. V and J calls and clone size are those listed in that table; D and trimming were worked out from the DNA. The table lists approximately 150,000 clones, more than 75% of them singletons, with about 8.4% in the top ten. Trimming cost V 0 bases and J 0 bases, with 11 bases left between them. Germline loops: CDR1 MNHEY, CDR2 SVGAGI. The CDR3 runs 16 residues.

The sequencing sample was made of peripheral blood. The chain employs TRBV6-5 and TRBJ1-1; perhaps TRBD1 as D (5 bases). This TCR derives from a woman in her seventies with acute or convalescent COVID-19. CDR3 DNA sequence: TGTGCCAGCAGTTACTCGCTGGGAGGGGTGAACACTGAAGCTTTCTTT. This translates into CASSYSLGGVNTEAFF.